This TCR beta chain emerged from a study of blood T cells in healthy people across ages. Study-wide results and caveats: Per million T cells, the diversity of TCR beta decreased roughly linearly as age advanced. Strongly correlated with naive T cell percentage was TCR beta diversity.

Remarks on this clonotype: Its antigen is unknown.

This CDR3 has 11 amino acids. CDR1 is SGDLS and CDR2 is YYNGEE in the germline V gene. For the second PCR, which ran for roughly 6 to 12 cycles, a sample-barcoded 5' primer and a J-beta primer mix were used. TCRdb ran MiXCR on the 5' RACE reads and lists one entry per CDR3 protein. The sample shows about 830,000 distinct CDR3 sequences, approximately 65% of them seen only once. This TCR was sampled from a young man in good health. Material for sequencing was blood. The V gene is TRBV9, the J gene TRBJ2-7; D gene ambiguous. The DNA matches TRBJ2-5 better at its end, which makes the J call doubtful. CDR3 in amino acids: CASSVLGTQYF. CDR3 DNA: TGTGCCAGCAGCGTTTTGGGGACCCAGTACTTC.